The 18 T cell receptor beta chains below all came from one sample that was sequenced in a study of cytomegalovirus exposure and HLA in healthy donors. The table came from immunoSEQ multiplex PCR; TCRdb's copy has only in-frame clones and leaves some out. Among under 150,000 clones, about 88% were seen once, and the ten largest hold 8.5% to 9.5%. The sequenced sample consisted of PBMCs. These receptors came from a man younger than 30 in good health and CMV-seropositive.

J is TRBJ2-1 and V is TRBV5-6; possible D gene TRBD2, 6 bases. Germline V gives CDR1 SGHDT, CDR2 YYEEEE. There are 15 residues in the CDR3. V gave up 5 bases and J gave up 0 bases, with 12 bases separating them. DNA of the CDR3: TGTGCCAGCAGTACGCGGGACCACTCCTACAATGAGCAGTTCTTC. It translates to CASSTRDHSYNEQFF.

This clone was detected only once. In nucleotides, the CDR3 is TGTGCCAGCAGTTACGAGGCCCTCTCCTACGAGCAGTACTTC. This codes for CASSYEALSYEQYF. The chain combines TRBV6-6 with TRBJ2-7, with no clear D. This CDR3 region has 14 residues. V shed 2 bases and J shed 0 bases, with 8 bases lying between them. Germline V gives CDR1 MNHNY, CDR2 SVGAGI (reference sequence).

The chain carries TRBV18 and TRBJ2-1; D is undetermined. Germline V gene data show CDR1 as KGHSH and CDR2 as LQKENI. This CDR3 comprises 15 residues. The germline V and J ends were trimmed by 5 bases and 0 bases, with 11 bases remaining between them. The CDR3 sequence is CASSALASSYNEQFF. CDR3 sequence (DNA): TGTGCCAGCTCAGCTCTGGCTAGCTCCTACAATGAGCAGTTCTTC.

This sequence joins TRBV7-2 and TRBJ1-3, with 7 bases aligning to TRBD1. Germline lookup yields CDR1 SGHTA and CDR2 FQGNSA. Trimming removed 0 bases from V and 2 bases from J; junction bases left unmatched: 7. This CDR3 has 17 residues. Here the CDR3 reads CASSLAGQGVTGNTIYF. The CDR3, as DNA: TGTGCCAGCAGCTTAGCTGGTCAGGGGGTGACTGGAAACACCATATATTTT.

The V call is TRBV6-1, the J call TRBJ2-1; 9 bases are a match to TRBD1. The CDR3 has 15 amino acids. V shed 6 bases and J 4 bases; nucleotides not matched to a gene: 7. CDR1 and CDR2 from the germline V gene are MNHNS and SASEGT. CDR3 region: CASSTPGQGYNEQFF. The CDR3 bases are TGTGCCAGCAGCACACCGGGACAGGGTTACAATGAGCAGTTCTTC.

This chain connects TRBV7-3 to TRBJ2-1; 7 bases line up with TRBD1. The ends lost 4 bases at V and 0 bases at J; junction bases unmatched: 12. This CDR3 spans 18 amino acids. CDR1 SGHTA and CDR2 FQGTGA come from the germline V gene. The CDR3 nucleotides are TGTGCCAGCAGCTCCTCGGGACAGTCGGCGGTCTCCTACAATGAGCAGTTCTTC. This sequence encodes CASSSSGQSAVSYNEQFF.

This clone was recorded once. The chain combines TRBV5-1 with TRBJ2-7; 9 nucleotides agree with TRBD2. Germline loops: CDR1 SGHRS, CDR2 YFSETQ. The CDR3 extends over 14 amino acids. The V and J ends lost 5 bases and 3 bases, in that order; junction bases with no gene match: 6. CDR3 coding DNA: TGCGCCAGCAGGGCAGCTAGCGGGATCTACGAGCAGTACTTC. This gives the protein CASRAASGIYEQYF. The whole variable domain, remainder taken from reference TRBV5-1 and TRBJ2-7, is KAGVTQTPRYLIKTRGQQVTLSCSPISGHRSVSWYQQTPGQGLQFLFEYFSETQRNKGNFPGRFSGRQFSNSRSEMNVSTLELGDSALYLCASRAASGIYEQYFGPGTRLTVT.

The chain joins TRBV1 to TRBJ2-7; TRBD2, the D gene given by the table, was not confirmed from the DNA. TRBV1 is labeled a pseudogene. The CDR3 is 16 residues long. CDR3 loop: CTSSQYMRDSSYEQYF. CDR3 sequence (DNA): TGCACCAGCAGCCAATATATGCGCGACTCTAGCTACGAGCAGTACTTC.

CDR3 in DNA: TGCGCCAGCAGCTTGGACGGGAGTGATACGCAGTATTTT. This gives the protein CASSLDGSDTQYF. The rearrangement uses TRBV5-1 and TRBJ2-3; weak D call: TRBD2 (6 bases). Per the germline V gene, CDR1 is SGHRS and CDR2 is YFSETQ. V lost 0 bases and J 6 bases, leaving 8 bases between the germline ends. The CDR3 spans 13 residues.

To note about this clone: Different DNA sequences within this sample yield the same CDR3. The rearrangement uses TRBV19 and TRBJ2-7; D remains unclear. CDR3 length equals 14 residues. From germline, CDR1 is LNHDA and CDR2 SQIVND (reference sequence). Trimming removed 1 base from V and 0 bases from J, with 7 bases in between. The CDR3 DNA reads as TGTGCCAGTAGTATAGGTGGCTCCTCCTACGAGCAGTACTTC. It encodes CASSIGGSSYEQYF.

The V and J genes are TRBV6-1 and TRBJ1-6, with TRBD1 identical over 8 bases. Trimming removed 2 bases from V and 6 bases from J; junction bases left unmatched: 9. The CDR3 runs 17 residues. Germline V CDR1 and CDR2: MNHNS, SASEGT. CDR3 bases: TGTGCCAGCAGTGAATACCCCACGACAGGGGTTAATTCACCCCTCCACTTT. Encoded protein: CASSEYPTTGVNSPLHF.

As for this clone: This CDR3 is also generated by other DNA sequences in the sample. The chain combines TRBV7-9 with TRBJ1-3; D gene ambiguous. Germline CDR1 SEHNR, CDR2 FQNEAQ (reference sequence). This CDR3 contains 13 residues. V was trimmed by 1 base and J by 2 bases, leaving 3 bases between them. The CDR3, as DNA: TGTGCCAGCAGCTTAGACACTGGAAACACCATATATTTT. It specifies CASSLDTGNTIYF.

The V and J genes are TRBV29-1 and TRBJ1-1; the D gene is possibly TRBD1 (5 bases). Germline V CDR1 and CDR2: SQVTM, ANQGSEA. Trimming removed 4 bases at V and 5 bases at J, with 11 bases between. The CDR3 covers 12 residues. CDR3: CSVALGGTEAFF. The CDR3 coding sequence is TGCAGCGTTGCTTTGGGGGGGACTGAAGCTTTCTTT.

This clone was seen once. The chain uses TRBV5-1 and TRBJ2-4, with 12 nucleotides matching TRBD2. The junction had 8 bases not matched to a gene; V was cut back by 0 bases and J by 7 bases. CDR1 SGHRS and CDR2 YFSETQ come from the germline V gene. The CDR3 has 17 residues. DNA for the CDR3: TGCGCCAGCAGCTTGGTCTCGGAACTAGCGGGAGGTAACATTCAGTACTTC. Translating it yields CASSLVSELAGGNIQYF.

The V gene is TRBV28, the J gene TRBJ1-1, with TRBD1 matching 11 bases. The ends lost 2 bases at V and 4 bases at J; junction bases unmatched: 3. Looked up from germline, CDR1 is MDHEN and CDR2 is SYDVKM. The CDR3 spans 15 residues. The CDR3 DNA sequence: TGTGCCAGCAGTTTAACCGGGACAGGGGGCACTGAAGCTTTCTTT. The encoded protein is CASSLTGTGGTEAFF.

This clone appeared once. This sequence joins TRBV10-1 and TRBJ2-5, with D perhaps matching TRBD1 (5 bases). Germline loops: CDR1 WNHNN, CDR2 SYGVQD (reference sequence). V lost 8 bases to trimming and J lost 5 bases, with 18 bases between them. The CDR3 has 14 amino acids. The CDR3 loop reads CASSQDTDTETQYF. DNA for the CDR3: TGCGCCAGCTCCCAGGACACCGACACGGAGACCCAGTACTTC.

The rearrangement links TRBV30 to TRBJ2-1; D is perhaps TRBD1 (6 bases). CDR1 is GTSNPN, CDR2 SVGIG, per germline (reference sequence). This CDR3 spans 17 amino acids. Trimming removed 0 bases from V and 0 bases from J, with 15 bases in between. Written as DNA, the CDR3 is TGTGCCTGGAGTGTACGGCAGGGGCTTAGCTCCTACAATGAGCAGTTCTTC. It specifies CAWSVRQGLSSYNEQFF. Supplemented by reference TRBV30 and TRBJ2-1, the full variable domain reads SQTIHQWPATLVQPVGSPLSLECTVEGTSNPNLYWYRQAAGRGLQLLFYSVGIGQISSEVPQNLSASRPQDRQFILSSKKLLLSDSGFYLCAWSVRQGLSSYNEQFFGPGTRLTVL.

The chain links TRBV5-1 to TRBJ2-7, with TRBD1 identical over 11 bases. Trimming removed 4 bases from V and 7 bases from J; junction bases left unmatched: 7. The germline V gene encodes CDR1 SGHRS and CDR2 YFSETQ. The CDR3 extends over 14 amino acids. The CDR3 loop reads CASSVGTGGREQYF. The CDR3 bases are TGCGCCAGCAGCGTCGGGACAGGGGGACGGGAGCAGTACTTC.